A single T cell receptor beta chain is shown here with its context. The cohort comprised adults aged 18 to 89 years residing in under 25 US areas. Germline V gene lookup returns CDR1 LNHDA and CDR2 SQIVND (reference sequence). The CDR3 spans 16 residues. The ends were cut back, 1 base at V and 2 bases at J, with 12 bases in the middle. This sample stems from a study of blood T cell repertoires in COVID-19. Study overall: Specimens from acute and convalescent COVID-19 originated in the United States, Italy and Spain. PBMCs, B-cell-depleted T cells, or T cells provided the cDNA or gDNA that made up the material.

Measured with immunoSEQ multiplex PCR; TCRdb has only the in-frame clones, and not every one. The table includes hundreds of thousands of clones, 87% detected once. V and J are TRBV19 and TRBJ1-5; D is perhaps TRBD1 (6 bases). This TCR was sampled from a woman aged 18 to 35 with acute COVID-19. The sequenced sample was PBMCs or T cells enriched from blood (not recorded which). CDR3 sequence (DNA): TGTGCCAGTAGTATAGCACAGGGTATTGGCAATCAGCCCCAGCATTTT. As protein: CASSIAQGIGNQPQHF.